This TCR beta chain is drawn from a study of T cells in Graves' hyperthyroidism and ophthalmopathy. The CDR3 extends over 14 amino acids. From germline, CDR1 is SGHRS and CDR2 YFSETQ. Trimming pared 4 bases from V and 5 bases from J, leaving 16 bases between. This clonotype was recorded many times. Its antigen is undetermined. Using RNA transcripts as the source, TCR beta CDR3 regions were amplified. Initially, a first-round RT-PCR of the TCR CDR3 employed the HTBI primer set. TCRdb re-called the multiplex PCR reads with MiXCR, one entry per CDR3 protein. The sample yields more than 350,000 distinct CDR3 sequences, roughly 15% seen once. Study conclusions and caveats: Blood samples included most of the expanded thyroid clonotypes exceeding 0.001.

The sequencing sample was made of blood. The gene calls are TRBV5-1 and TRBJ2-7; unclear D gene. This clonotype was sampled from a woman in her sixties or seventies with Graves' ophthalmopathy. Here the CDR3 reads CASSPRVGNDEQYF. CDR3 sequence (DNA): TGCGCCAGCAGCCCCCGTGTGGGTAACGACGAGCAGTACTTC.